Presented here are 21 T cell receptor beta chains from one specimen sequenced in a study of metastatic and nonmetastatic thyroid tumors. TCRdb reanalyzed the PCR reads via MiXCR. This sample yields some 34,000 clones, of which less than 25% are seen a single time; 15% to 17% belongs to the top ten. Thyroid surgery took place with no prior treatment in any patient. Sequenced sample: blood. These receptors were collected from a female donor with papillary thyroid cancer or a benign thyroid nodule (not recorded which). Some clones in this sample may be carry-over from other donors' samples.

This clone was seen a handful of times. A much larger clonotype is one base distant, so this may be a read error. Since the CDR3 does not end with the conserved phenylalanine or tryptophan, this likely comes from a read error. The chain recombines TRBV6-1 with TRBJ2-7, with a possible D match to TRBD2 (6 bases). Germline V gives CDR1 MNHNS, CDR2 SASEGT. The CDR3 length is 13 residues. Trimming took 7 bases from V and 0 from J, leaving 10 bases between them. The CDR3 protein is CASILGGSYEQYY. CDR3 coding DNA: TGTGCCAGCATCCTGGGAGGCTCCTACGAGCAGTACTAC.

About this clone itself: The germline gene is not matched at one end of the junction; a read error may be the cause. V is TRBV27 and J is TRBJ1-1, with D tentatively TRBD1 (6 bases). The CDR3 is made up of 14 amino acids. Germline CDR1 and CDR2: MNHEY and SMNVEV (reference sequence). CDR3 amino acids: CAISRTVRNTEAFF. The CDR3 DNA reads as TGTGCCATCAGTAGGACAGTGCGCAACACTGAAGCTTTCTTT.

Many counts were recorded for this clone. The rearrangement uses TRBV11-2 and TRBJ2-4; possibly TRBD2 for D (5 bases). Trimming removed 4 bases from V and 4 bases from J, with 11 bases in between. The CDR3 extends over 14 amino acids. CDR1 is SGHAT and CDR2 is FQNNGV in the germline V gene. CDR3 sequence (DNA): TGTGCCAGCAGCTCCCCACTAGGGAAAAACATTCAGTACTTC. This gives the protein CASSSPLGKNIQYF.

This clone was found many times. This chain joins TRBV6-4 and TRBJ2-3; 10 nucleotides line up with TRBD2. Germline trimming cut 3 bases from V and 1 base from J; bases unmatched to any gene: 4. Germline V gene sequence: CDR1 MRHNA, CDR2 SNTAGT. The length of the CDR3 is 16 residues. The DNA of the CDR3 is TGTGCCAGCAGTGATCAAGGGACTAGCGGCACAGATACGCAGTATTTT. Amino acid sequence: CASSDQGTSGTDTQYF.

This chain uses TRBV20-1 with TRBJ2-2; D could derive from TRBD1 or TRBD2 (5 bases each). Germline CDR1 DFQATT, CDR2 SNEGSKA (reference sequence). The CDR3 covers 13 residues. V lost 5 bases and J lost 6, with 13 bases in between. Here the CDR3 DNA reads TGCAGTGCTCACGGGGCCTCGTCCGGGGAGCTGTTTTTT. Translating it yields CSAHGASSGELFF.

This clone has at least ten counts. The J gene is TRBJ2-1, the V gene TRBV9; D is possibly TRBD1 or TRBD2 (5 bases each). V lost 0 bases and J 0 bases, leaving 13 bases between the germline ends. CDR3 length: 17 amino acids. The germline CDR1 and CDR2 sequences are SGDLS and YYNGEE. DNA of the CDR3: TGTGCCAGCAGCGTAGGTGGGGGTGCAGACTCCTACAATGAGCAGTTCTTC. Its translation is CASSVGGGADSYNEQFF. Full variable domain (missing parts from reference TRBV9 and TRBJ2-1): DSGVTQTPKHLITATGQRVTLRCSPRSGDLSVYWYQQSLDQGLQFLIQYYNGEERAKGNILERFSAQQFPDLHSELNLSSLELGDSALYFCASSVGGGADSYNEQFFGPGTRLTVL.

This rearrangement joins TRBV10-3 to TRBJ2-7, with D unclear. From germline, CDR1 is ENHRY and CDR2 SYGVKD. The germline V and J ends were trimmed by 5 bases and 10 bases, with 18 bases remaining between them. The CDR3 has 13 residues. The CDR3 is CAISWLYADLQYF. For the CDR3, the DNA is TGTGCCATCAGTTGGTTGTACGCAGATTTACAGTACTTC.

This clone showed up many times. The chain links TRBV12-3 or TRBV12-4 to TRBJ1-2; weak D call: TRBD1 (5 bases). V lost 1 base to trimming and J lost 6 bases, with 15 bases between them. The CDR3 loop spans 15 amino acids. In DNA, the CDR3 is TGTGCCAGCAGTTTAGGGATAGGGGTCCGGGATGGCTACACCTTC. It is translated as CASSLGIGVRDGYTF.

This clone was seen a few times. V usage is TRBV28 and J usage is TRBJ2-6, with 10 positions matching TRBD1. V shed 6 bases and J 9 bases; nucleotides not matched to a gene: 14. Germline CDR1 is MDHEN and CDR2 is SYDVKM. This CDR3 has 17 amino acids. CDR3 bases: TGTGCCAGCAGGACGGGACAGGGGAGCTCTGGTGTCAACGTCCTGACTTTC. The encoded protein is CASRTGQGSSGVNVLTF.

In its sample, this clone was seen a few times. The missing conserved phenylalanine or tryptophan at the end of this CDR3 makes a read error likely. The rearrangement uses TRBV10-1 and TRBJ1-2; D remains unclear. Germline values: CDR1 WNHNN, CDR2 SYGVQD (reference sequence). The CDR3 has 13 residues. The germline V and J ends were trimmed by 2 bases and 7 bases, with 11 bases remaining between them. The CDR3 loop reads CASSEDTMGGYTY. Here the CDR3 DNA reads TGCGCCAGCAGTGAGGACACTATGGGTGGCTACACCTAC.

This clone was recorded at least ten times. The chain recombines TRBV5-8 with TRBJ1-1; no clear D. The CDR3 consists of 15 residues. Germline V gene data show CDR1 as SGHTS and CDR2 as YDEGEE. V lost 0 bases to trimming and J lost 2 bases, with 11 bases between them. The chain's CDR3 is CASSLVPGRNTEAFF. The CDR3 DNA reads as TGTGCCAGCAGCTTGGTCCCCGGGAGAAACACTGAAGCTTTCTTT.

This clone was recorded at least ten times. The chain is built from TRBV27 and TRBJ2-1, with D perhaps matching TRBD2 (7 bases). Germline V lookup: CDR1 MNHEY, CDR2 SMNVEV (reference sequence). Trimming removed 4 bases from V and 9 bases from J, with 22 bases in between. The CDR3 sequence is 16 residues long. The chain's CDR3 is CASSWWRGEGLVEQFF. CDR3 coding DNA: TGTGCCAGCAGTTGGTGGAGGGGGGAGGGCTTGGTTGAGCAGTTCTTC.

A word on this clone: One base away lies a much larger clone, so this may be a sequencing read error. The chain has TRBV20-1 and TRBJ2-1, with unresolved D. Germline V lookup: CDR1 DFQATT, CDR2 SNEGSKA (reference sequence). V lost 3 bases and J lost 5, with 11 bases in between. The CDR3 loop spans 13 amino acids. In DNA, the CDR3 is TGCAGTGCTAGCGTGAATGTAAACAATGAGCAGTTCTTC. Protein: CSASVNVNNEQFF.

The chain recombines TRBV27 with TRBJ1-1; D gene unclear. CDR3 size: 14 residues. The germline gives CDR1 MNHEY, CDR2 SMNVEV (reference sequence). V gave up 5 bases and J gave up 6 bases, with 16 bases separating them. CDR3 coding DNA: TGTGCCAGCAGTACCGATAGCGGCGGGCCTGAAGCTTTCTTT. Its translation is CASSTDSGGPEAFF.

In nucleotides, the CDR3 is TGCGCCAGCAGTCTCAGGGGGGTCGGAACCACCGGGGAGCTGTTTTTT. The encoded protein is CASSLRGVGTTGELFF. The V call is TRBV4-1, the J call TRBJ2-2; TRBD1 is a possible D gene (7 bases). V gave up 6 bases and J gave up 4 bases, with 18 bases separating them. The CDR3 has 16 residues. Germline CDR1 MGHRA, CDR2 YSYEKL.

The V gene is TRBV11-2, the J gene TRBJ1-2; possible D gene TRBD1, 5 bases. This CDR3 has 15 residues. CDR1 is SGHAT and CDR2 is FQNNGV in the germline V gene. Trimming took off 1 base at V and 7 bases at J, with 16 bases between the two ends. In DNA form, the CDR3 reads TGTGCCAGCAGCTTAGTATTCCAGGGAGCTGGTGGCTACACCTTC. This gives the protein CASSLVFQGAGGYTF.

This clone was seen only once. This sequence joins TRBV4-3 and TRBJ1-4, with unresolved D. CDR3 length equals 14 residues. The V gene's germline CDR1 is LGHNA and CDR2 YSLEER. Deletions cut 0 bases from V and 5 bases from J, with 7 bases between. The CDR3: CASSQDPGNEKLFF. For the CDR3, the DNA is TGCGCCAGCAGCCAAGATCCCGGGAATGAAAAACTGTTTTTT.

The chain recombines TRBV5-1 with TRBJ1-2; a weak D match, TRBD1 (5 bases). Germline CDR1 reads SGHRS; CDR2 reads YFSETQ. Deletions cut 2 bases from V and 8 bases from J, with 16 bases between. The CDR3 has 14 residues. CDR3 amino acids: CASSLPGPSRGYTF. DNA for the CDR3: TGCGCCAGCAGCTTACCGGGACCTTCGAGAGGCTACACCTTC.

This clone was seen repeatedly, ten times or more. One base away lies a much larger clone, so this may be a sequencing read error. The V call is TRBV6-1, the J call TRBJ1-4; D possibly corresponds to TRBD1 (5 bases). V was clipped by 7 bases and J by 2 bases, with 23 bases between them. CDR1 and CDR2 (germline): MNHNS, SASEGT. This CDR3 is built from 18 residues. The CDR3, as DNA: TGTGCCAGCACCCCCGGAGGGGTGGGCATCGGGACTAATGAAAAACTGTTTTTT. Protein product: CASTPGGVGIGTNEKLFF.

This clone was counted many times. The gene calls are TRBV20-1 and TRBJ1-1; D may be TRBD1 (6 bases). V was cut by 6 bases and J by 6 bases, with 17 bases left in between. The V gene's germline CDR1 is DFQATT and CDR2 SNEGSKA (reference sequence). The CDR3 runs 13 residues. CDR3 sequence reads: CSAREGGSAEAFF. The CDR3 DNA is TGCAGTGCCCGCGAGGGGGGTAGCGCTGAAGCTTTCTTT.

Remarks on this clone: A much larger clone differs from this one at a single base, so this may be a read error. The J gene is TRBJ2-7, the V gene TRBV3-1; the match to TRBD2 covers 8 bases. After removal of 2 bases from V and 5 bases from J, the junction contained 11 bases not matched to a gene. The CDR3 is 16 amino acids. CDR1 is LGHDT, CDR2 YNNKEL, per germline (reference sequence). CDR3 amino acids: CASSQPALAEMDEQYF. The CDR3 nucleotides read TGTGCCAGCAGCCAACCGGCACTAGCGGAAATGGACGAGCAGTACTTC.